What follows are 30 T cell receptor beta chains derived from one specimen sequenced in a study of blood T cell repertoires in COVID-19. The table came from immunoSEQ multiplex PCR; TCRdb's copy has only in-frame clones and leaves some out. In the table there are 25,000 to 30,000 clones, around 90% of which are singletons. Sequencing input: peripheral blood. The origin of the receptors is a human donor in a cohort sampled during active COVID-19.

The rearrangement joins TRBV18 to TRBJ2-3; 9 bases are shared with TRBD1. This CDR3 has 15 residues. V shed 3 bases, J shed 3 bases, and the junction held 4 bases outside the gene matches. The V gene's germline CDR1 is KGHSH and CDR2 LQKENI. DNA of the CDR3: TGTGCCAGCTCACCTCGACAGGGGGTAACAGATACGCAGTATTTT. It specifies CASSPRQGVTDTQYF.

In its sample, this clone was seen once. The V gene is TRBV11-3, the J gene TRBJ2-5; weak D call: TRBD1 (6 bases). The CDR3 length is 16 residues. The V gene lost 0 bases and the J gene lost 5 bases, with 16 bases spanning the gap. CDR1 and CDR2 (germline): SGHNT, YENEEA. CDR3: CASSLDHGRGKETQYF. CDR3 bases: TGTGCCAGCAGCTTAGACCACGGCAGGGGTAAGGAGACCCAGTACTTC. Based on the CDR3 plus reference TRBV11-3 and TRBJ2-5, the full variable domain is EAGVVQSPRYKIIEKKQPVAFWCNPISGHNTLYWYLQNLGQGPELLIRYENEEAVDDSQLPKDRFSAERLKGVDSTLKIQPAELGDSAVYLCASSLDHGRGKETQYFGPGTRLLVL.

The chain has TRBV7-2 and TRBJ2-5; maybe TRBD2 (6 bases). Looked up from germline, CDR1 is SGHTA and CDR2 is FQGNSA. Trimming pared 7 bases from V and 5 bases from J, leaving 23 bases between. CDR3 length: 16 amino acids. For the CDR3, the DNA is TGTGCCAGCAATCTTAGGATAGGCGGGGTCGGGGAGACCCAGTACTTC. It codes for CASNLRIGGVGETQYF.

The rearrangement links TRBV7-9 to TRBJ2-7; no clear D. CDR1 SEHNR and CDR2 FQNEAQ come from the germline V gene (reference sequence). The CDR3 spans 13 residues. The ends were cut back, 1 base at V and 2 bases at J, with 6 bases in the middle. The DNA of the CDR3 is TGTGCCAGCAGCTTAGGACACCCCTACGAGCAGTACTTC. Translated, it gives CASSLGHPYEQYF. Supplemented by reference TRBV7-9 and TRBJ2-7, the full variable domain reads DTGVSQNPRHKITKRGQNVTFRCDPISEHNRLYWYRQTLGQGPEFLTYFQNEAQLEKSRLLSDRFSAERPKGSFSTLEIQRTEQGDSAMYLCASSLGHPYEQYFGPGTRLTVT.

This clone came up once. The V gene is TRBV10-3, the J gene TRBJ1-1, with D possibly being TRBD1 (5 bases). Trimming took 7 bases from V and 2 from J, leaving 14 bases between them. The CDR3 has 14 residues. Germline CDR1 reads ENHRY; CDR2 reads SYGVKD. The CDR3 protein is CAIKIWQGNTEAFF. The DNA for the CDR3 is TGTGCCATCAAGATCTGGCAGGGAAACACTGAAGCTTTCTTT.

The chain carries TRBV11-3 and TRBJ2-1; TRBD2 might be the D (5 bases). The CDR3 covers 15 residues. The germline V gene has CDR1 SGHNT and CDR2 YENEEA. V was shortened by 5 bases and J by 2 bases, with 13 bases between the two germline ends. The CDR3 DNA sequence: TGTGCCAGCAGCCAAGGGTCCGGGACCTACAATGAGCAGTTCTTC. Translated, it gives CASSQGSGTYNEQFF.

The chain links TRBV4-1 to TRBJ2-3, with TRBD2 matching 9 bases. Germline values: CDR1 MGHRA, CDR2 YSYEKL. J was trimmed by 0 bases and V by 1 base; bases with no gene match: 2. The CDR3 has 16 amino acids. CDR3 amino acids: CASSQALAGSTDTQYF. The CDR3 nucleotides read TGCGCCAGCAGCCAAGCTCTAGCGGGGAGCACAGATACGCAGTATTTT.

The V call is TRBV7-9, the J call TRBJ1-3; 7 nucleotides line up with TRBD1. V was clipped by 7 bases and J by 0 bases; unmatched bases: 6. Looked up from germline, CDR1 is SEHNR and CDR2 is FQNEAQ (reference sequence). The CDR3 is 15 amino acids. The CDR3 region has the DNA TGTGCCAGCATTAGACAGGGCAACTCTGGAAACACCATATATTTT. Translation gives CASIRQGNSGNTIYF.

This clone was detected once. CDR3 DNA sequence: TGTGCCAGTAGTCAGGGGCTAGACGGGAAGACCCAGTACTTC. It translates to CASSQGLDGKTQYF. This chain uses TRBV19 with TRBJ2-5; D may be TRBD1 (6 bases). CDR1 LNHDA and CDR2 SQIVND come from the germline V gene (reference sequence). Trimming left V 5 bases short and J 6 bases short, with 16 bases between. The CDR3 covers 14 residues.

A word on this clone: It is unclear where the CDR3 begins or ends on the DNA, so no DNA is shown, and the CDR3 is as TCRdb lists it. The chain employs TRBV7-9 and TRBJ2-1; the table's D call TRBD2 went unverified against the DNA. The CDR3 is made up of 12 amino acids, end residues included. CDR1 is SEHNR and CDR2 is FQNEAQ in the germline V gene (reference sequence). CDR3 residues: CASSFAGGSAFF.

V is TRBV19 and J is TRBJ2-1; possibly TRBD1 for D (6 bases). The germline CDR1 and CDR2 sequences are LNHDA and SQIVND (reference sequence). V was pared by 5 bases and J by 10 bases, with 21 bases between. The CDR3 is 15 residues long. This CDR3 reads CASSLRQEVRGEQFF. For the CDR3, the DNA is TGTGCCAGTAGTTTAAGACAGGAGGTAAGAGGAGAGCAGTTCTTC.

The chain carries TRBV27 and TRBJ2-2; no firm D call. Germline V lookup: CDR1 MNHEY, CDR2 SMNVEV (reference sequence). V lost 5 bases and J 8 bases, leaving 24 bases between the germline ends. CDR3 length equals 17 residues. The CDR3 here is CASSPVPPAPGGGELFF. The CDR3 DNA is TGTGCCAGCAGTCCAGTCCCTCCGGCTCCAGGTGGTGGGGAGCTGTTTTTT.

The rearrangement uses TRBV3-1 (or the pseudogene TRBV3-2) and TRBJ2-3; 11 bases agree with TRBD2. Germline V lookup: CDR1 LGHDT, CDR2 YNNKEL (reference sequence). Trimming removed 10 bases from V and 2 bases from J; junction bases left unmatched: 11. The CDR3 has 16 residues. Here the CDR3 DNA reads TGTGCCAACGAACTAGTAGCGGGAGGGCCCACAGATACGCAGTATTTT. As protein: CANELVAGGPTDTQYF.

The chain has TRBV11-2 and TRBJ2-5; D gene uncertain. This CDR3 is 16 amino acids long. Trimming stripped 3 bases from V and 2 bases from J, with 16 bases between. Germline values: CDR1 SGHAT, CDR2 FQNNGV. The DNA of the CDR3 is TGTGCCAGCAGCTTTCCCCGCAAGATAGCTCAAGAGACCCAGTACTTC. Translation: CASSFPRKIAQETQYF.

The chain employs TRBV19 and TRBJ2-7; 8 bases agree with TRBD1. V was clipped by 5 bases and J by 6 bases; unmatched bases: 3. Germline V gene sequence: CDR1 LNHDA, CDR2 SQIVND (reference sequence). The CDR3 loop spans 12 amino acids. The CDR3 sequence is CASSLTGVEQYF. CDR3 nucleotide sequence: TGTGCCAGTAGTCTGACAGGGGTCGAGCAGTACTTC.

The chain has TRBV7-3 and TRBJ2-1; 9 positions agree with TRBD2. The CDR3 extends over 14 amino acids. Per the germline V gene, CDR1 is SGHTA and CDR2 is FQGTGA. V was clipped by 3 bases and J by 9 bases; unmatched bases: 6. The DNA of the CDR3 is TGTGCCAGCAGCTTCGGCGGGAGGGCCAGTGAGCAGTTCTTC. Its protein product is CASSFGGRASEQFF.

CDR3 sequence reads: CASSLGVREVAKNIQYF. CDR3 nucleotide sequence: TGTGCCAGCAGCTTGGGGGTCCGAGAGGTAGCCAAAAACATTCAGTACTTC. V gene TRBV5-4 combines with J gene TRBJ2-4; D remains unclear. CDR3 size: 17 residues. V gave up 0 bases and J gave up 0 bases, with 13 bases separating them. Germline values: CDR1 SGHNT, CDR2 YYREEE (reference sequence). The whole variable domain, remainder taken from reference TRBV5-4 and TRBJ2-4, is ETGVTQSPTHLIKTRGQQVTLRCSSQSGHNTVSWYQQALGQGPQFIFQYYREEENGRGNFPPRFSGLQFPNYSSELNVNALELDDSALYLCASSLGVREVAKNIQYFGAGTRLSVL.

This clone was detected only a few times. The V gene is TRBV2, the J gene TRBJ2-5; D not certain. This CDR3 has 16 amino acids. Germline CDR1 SNHLY, CDR2 FYNNEI. The V and J ends lost 5 bases and 1 base respectively, with 17 bases between them. In DNA, the CDR3 is TGTGCCAGCAGTATCGATGCGGCTGGCGTCCAAGAGACCCAGTACTTC. Translation gives CASSIDAAGVQETQYF. The full variable domain, completed using reference TRBV2 and TRBJ2-5, is EPEVTQTPSHQVTQMGQEVILRCVPISNHLYFYWYRQILGQKVEFLVSFYNNEISEKSEIFDDQFSVERPDGSNFTLKIRSTKLEDSAMYFCASSIDAAGVQETQYFGPGTRLLVL.

This clone was seen only once. V and J are TRBV2 and TRBJ1-4; D possibly corresponds to TRBD1 (6 bases). V lost 7 bases and J lost 7, with 13 bases in between. Looked up from germline, CDR1 is SNHLY and CDR2 is FYNNEI. The CDR3 consists of 13 residues. Here the CDR3 DNA reads TGTGCCAGCATTACAGGGAAGGGTGAAAAACTGTTTTTT. Translated, it gives CASITGKGEKLFF.

The chain is built from TRBV16 and TRBJ1-5, with 11 bases lining up with TRBD1. V dropped 1 base and J dropped 6; count of bases not matched to a gene: 5. From germline, CDR1 is KGHSY and CDR2 FQNENV. The CDR3 is 16 amino acids. The CDR3 DNA is TGTGCCAGCAGCCAATTAGGAGGGACAGGGGGTCAGCCCCAGCATTTT. The encoded protein is CASSQLGGTGGQPQHF.

The V call is TRBV27, the J call TRBJ2-5; D might be TRBD1 (6 bases). The V end lost 3 bases, the J end lost 1 base, and 12 bases lay between the germline ends. This CDR3 is built from 15 residues. From germline, CDR1 is MNHEY and CDR2 SMNVEV (reference sequence). CDR3 protein: CASSFSRQAQETQYF. In DNA, the CDR3 is TGTGCCAGCAGTTTCTCCAGACAGGCCCAAGAGACCCAGTACTTC.

The chain couples TRBV4-1 to TRBJ1-2, with 10 bases matching TRBD1. V was clipped by 3 bases and J by 8 bases; unmatched bases: 6. CDR1 is MGHRA and CDR2 is YSYEKL in the germline V gene. The length of the CDR3 is 14 residues. Here the CDR3 DNA reads TGCGCCAGCAGCCAGCGACAGGGGGCGTGGGGCTACACCTTC. This gives the protein CASSQRQGAWGYTF.

This clone was recorded only once. The V gene is TRBV13, the J gene TRBJ1-2; 12 bases match TRBD1. Germline values: CDR1 PRHDT, CDR2 FYEKMQ (reference sequence). Trimming took 5 bases from V and 7 from J; bases not matched to a gene: 8. The CDR3 consists of 15 residues. The CDR3 region is CASSTRDRGRTGYTF. The CDR3 nucleotides read TGTGCCAGCAGCACCCGGGACAGGGGGCGGACTGGCTACACCTTC. The whole variable domain, remainder taken from reference TRBV13 and TRBJ1-2, is AAGVIQSPRHLIKEKRETATLKCYPIPRHDTVYWYQQGPGQDPQFLISFYEKMQSDKGSIPDRFSAQQFSDYHSELNMSSLELGDSALYFCASSTRDRGRTGYTFGSGTRLTVV.

This sequence joins TRBV4-3 and TRBJ1-2; TRBD1 aligns across 8 bases. CDR1 and CDR2 (germline): LGHNA, YSLEER. Trimming took 1 base from V and 2 from J; bases not matched to a gene: 3. The length of the CDR3 is 15 residues. CDR3 in amino acids: CASSQGRQGNYGYTF. The CDR3 nucleotides read TGCGCCAGCAGCCAAGGGAGACAGGGGAACTATGGCTACACCTTC.

Only one count was recorded for this clone. This chain links TRBV7-9 with TRBJ2-3, with 8 bases identical to TRBD2. The CDR3 length is 15 residues. The V gene end was trimmed by 5 bases and the J gene end by 4 bases; junction bases not matched to a gene: 8. Germline CDR1 is SEHNR and CDR2 is FQNEAQ (reference sequence). The CDR3 nucleotides are TGTGCCAGCAGCCCCCGGGGGGGGAGCGCAGATACGCAGTATTTT. Translating it yields CASSPRGGSADTQYF. Filled out from reference TRBV7-9 and TRBJ2-3, the complete variable domain reads DTGVSQNPRHKITKRGQNVTFRCDPISEHNRLYWYRQTLGQGPEFLTYFQNEAQLEKSRLLSDRFSAERPKGSFSTLEIQRTEQGDSAMYLCASSPRGGSADTQYFGPGTRLTVL.

The V and J genes are TRBV5-1 and TRBJ2-5; a possible D gene is TRBD2 (5 bases). Looked up from germline, CDR1 is SGHRS and CDR2 is YFSETQ. The V and J ends lost 6 bases and 2 bases respectively, with 8 bases between them. The CDR3 is 12 amino acids. CDR3 sequence: CASMPGQETQYF. The CDR3 DNA reads as TGCGCCAGCATGCCGGGGCAAGAGACCCAGTACTTC.

The chain is built from TRBV11-2 and TRBJ2-1; 14 bases line up with TRBD2. The CDR3 runs to 16 residues. With 5 bases clipped from V and 4 bases from J, the junction kept 4 bases outside the gene matches. CDR1 is SGHAT and CDR2 is FQNNGV in the germline V gene. DNA for the CDR3: TGTGCCAGCAGCCCCCGGACTAGCGGGGGGTACAATGAGCAGTTCTTC. It translates to CASSPRTSGGYNEQFF.

The chain combines TRBV3-1 (or the pseudogene TRBV3-2) with TRBJ2-2; 13 bases fit TRBD2. The J segment lost 4 bases and the V segment lost 0 bases, leaving 5 bases of the junction unmatched. This CDR3 is built from 18 residues. CDR1 LGHDT and CDR2 YNNKEL come from the germline V gene (reference sequence). The CDR3 bases are TGTGCCAGCAGCCAAGATCTAGGACTAGCGGGAGTCACCGGGGAGCTGTTTTTT. Encoded protein: CASSQDLGLAGVTGELFF.

This chain uses TRBV5-6 with TRBJ2-3, with TRBD2 matching over 7 bases. The germline V gene encodes CDR1 SGHDT and CDR2 YYEEEE. With V trimmed by 1 base and J by 6 bases, 14 bases remained unmatched. The CDR3 length is 17 residues. The CDR3 loop is CASSLTRVRAGWDTQYF. In DNA form, the CDR3 reads TGTGCCAGCAGCTTGACACGGGTTCGAGCGGGGTGGGATACGCAGTATTTT.

This clone was found once. This chain links TRBV9 with TRBJ2-5; 9 bases match TRBD2. This CDR3 is built from 16 residues. CDR1 is SGDLS and CDR2 is YYNGEE in the germline V gene. After removal of 0 bases from V and 5 bases from J, the junction contained 8 bases not matched to a gene. This CDR3 reads CASSVARLAGMETQYF. In nucleotides, the CDR3 is TGTGCCAGCAGCGTAGCTCGTCTAGCGGGGATGGAGACCCAGTACTTC.